Many counts were recorded for the clone carrying this T cell receptor (beta chain). Its matching antigen is unknown. This entry comes from a study of radiotherapy plus CTLA-4 blockade in lung cancer. Points from the study as a whole: TCR clones of tumor origin grew in blood after radiotherapy plus ipilimumab.

The table came from immunoSEQ multiplex PCR; TCRdb's copy has only in-frame clones and leaves some out. The table has over 85,000 clones, 65% to 85% seen once. Per germline, CDR1 MNHEY and CDR2 SMNVEV (reference sequence). The ends lost 6 bases at V and 4 bases at J; junction bases unmatched: 12. The CDR3 length is 16 residues. V and J are TRBV27 and TRBJ2-1; 7 bases align to TRBD1. Sequencing was performed on peripheral blood, taken from a patient treated with radiotherapy plus ipilimumab. This clonotype was obtained from a human donor with non-small cell lung cancer who had a partial response to radiotherapy plus ipilimumab. Some clones in this sample may be carry-over from other donors' samples. CDR3 loop: CASSPTGDSWYNEQFF. The CDR3 DNA reads TGTGCCAGCAGCCCCACCGGGGACAGTTGGTACAATGAGCAGTTCTTC.